These 6 T cell receptor beta chains originate from one sample sequenced in a study of Ad26.COV2.S vaccination and SARS-CoV-2 variants. Treatment: about 20 received Ad26.COV2.S at low or high dose, single or two shots; about five received placebo; per-sample allocation not given. Each sample was drawn 63 days after the first injection (of vaccine or placebo). TCRdb's copy holds only in-frame clones and misses some; the assay was immunoSEQ multiplex PCR. The table has some 450,000 clones, about 92% seen once. The input for sequencing was peripheral blood, taken in a trial of Ad26.COV2.S vaccine versus placebo. Receptors originate from a person aged 18-65 years who received the Ad26.COV2.S COVID-19 vaccine or a placebo.

As regards this clone: This sample includes further DNA sequences coding for the same CDR3. The CDR3 sequence: CAWSVGGETQYF. For the CDR3, the DNA is TGTGCCTGGAGTGTTGGGGGCGAGACCCAGTACTTC. The chain links TRBV30 to TRBJ2-5; weak D call: TRBD1 (6 bases). With 0 bases removed from V and 5 bases from J, the gap between germline ends came to 7 bases. The CDR3 covers 12 residues. The germline CDR1 and CDR2 sequences are GTSNPN and SVGIG (reference sequence).

The rearrangement uses TRBV24-1 and TRBJ1-5; maybe TRBD1 (6 bases). Between the trimmed V and J ends, which lost 4 bases and 5 bases, there was a span of 11 bases. CDR1 and CDR2 from the germline V gene are KGHDR and SFDVKD. The CDR3 loop spans 14 amino acids. The CDR3 is CATSDRGEYQPQHF. In nucleotides, the CDR3 is TGTGCCACCAGTGACAGGGGAGAGTATCAGCCCCAGCATTTT.

The rearrangement joins TRBV27 to TRBJ2-1, with 8 bases that match TRBD2. The CDR3 has 16 amino acids. The V gene's germline CDR1 is MNHEY and CDR2 SMNVEV (reference sequence). After removal of 0 bases from V and 9 bases from J, the junction contained 10 bases not matched to a gene. The CDR3 region has the DNA TGTGCCAGCAGTTTATCGGCGGGAGGTAGGACGGGTGAGCAGTTCTTC. This codes for CASSLSAGGRTGEQFF.

The genes are TRBV6-2 or TRBV6-3 and TRBJ2-7; D is perhaps TRBD1 (5 bases). V lost 0 bases, J lost 6 bases, and 15 bases lay in between. CDR1 is MNHEY, CDR2 SVGEGT, per germline. The CDR3 has 15 amino acids. As DNA, the CDR3 is TGTGCCAGCAGTTACTCCCCCGCAGGGCACCCCGAGCAGTACTTC. Translated, it gives CASSYSPAGHPEQYF.

The CDR3 loop reads CASSKPYRSPLGEWNEQFF. The DNA of the CDR3 is TGTGCCAGCAGCAAACCTTATCGTTCCCCACTAGGGGAGTGGAATGAGCAGTTCTTC. The rearrangement links TRBV21-1 to TRBJ2-1. TRBV21-1 is deemed a pseudogene. CDR3 length: 19 residues.

The chain joins TRBV9 to TRBJ2-7; TRBD2 aligns across 9 bases. Germline CDR1 SGDLS, CDR2 YYNGEE. The CDR3 loop spans 16 amino acids. Trimming at V came to 0 bases and at J to 4 bases, leaving 8 bases not matched to a gene. The CDR3: CASSVGVAGGQYEQYF. CDR3 in DNA: TGTGCCAGCAGCGTAGGGGTGGCGGGAGGGCAGTACGAGCAGTACTTC.